The clone carrying this TCR beta chain was observed a handful of times. This sample was taken from a study of metastatic and nonmetastatic thyroid tumors. The CDR3 spans 15 residues. Looked up from germline, CDR1 is MNHEY and CDR2 is SVGEGT. V was cut by 6 bases and J by 2 bases, with 13 bases left in between. Thyroid surgery was preceded by no treatment in any patient. TCRdb reanalyzed the PCR reads with MiXCR. The sample consists of some 60,000 clones, roughly 29% of them appearing once. The source is a female donor with papillary thyroid cancer or a benign thyroid nodule (not recorded which). Some clones in this sample may be carry-over from other donors' samples. Sequencing input: blood. J is TRBJ2-2 and V is TRBV6-2 or TRBV6-3; D might be TRBD2 (6 bases). The CDR3 DNA reads as TGTGCCAGCAGGATCATTAGCGGAAACACCGGGGAGCTGTTTTTT. The encoded protein is CASRIISGNTGELFF.